The 31 T cell receptor beta chains listed next were all sequenced from one sample in a study of shared clonotypes between healthy human individuals. The protocol was immunoSEQ multiplex PCR, while the TCRdb copy is restricted to in-frame clones and leaves out a portion. This sample has some 2,100,000 clones; more than 90% occur once, and the top ten carry roughly 0.13%. Input material: naive CD4+ T cells sorted from blood. Subset given: CD45RA+ positively selected. Every receptor here comes from a man aged 18 to 30 in good health.

V and J are TRBV18 and TRBJ2-1, with D perhaps matching TRBD1 or TRBD2 (6 bases each). The germline V gene encodes CDR1 KGHSH and CDR2 LQKENI. There are 16 residues in the CDR3. Trimming removed 2 bases from V and 5 bases from J, with 16 bases in between. CDR3 protein: CASSPVVARGDNEQFF. Here the CDR3 DNA reads TGTGCCAGCTCACCAGTGGTGGCTAGGGGGGACAATGAGCAGTTCTTC.

The chain uses TRBV12-5 and TRBJ2-3; TRBD1 might be the D (6 bases). This CDR3 contains 14 residues. Germline values: CDR1 LGHNT, CDR2 FRNRAP. The V end lost 4 bases, the J end lost 0 bases, and 8 bases lay between the germline ends. In DNA form, the CDR3 reads TGTGCTAGTGGTTCCGGACAGAGCACAGATACGCAGTATTTT. It codes for CASGSGQSTDTQYF.

The chain is built from TRBV6-5 and TRBJ2-2; tentatively, D is TRBD1 (8 bases). The CDR3 has 14 amino acids. V shed 6 bases and J shed 6 bases, with 14 bases lying between them. From germline, CDR1 is MNHEY and CDR2 SVGAGI. The CDR3 here is CASSNRGRAGELFF. CDR3 DNA sequence: TGTGCCAGCAGCAACAGGGGGAGGGCCGGGGAGCTGTTTTTT.

The chain uses TRBV4-3 and TRBJ2-1, with D hard to call. This CDR3 has 16 amino acids. CDR1 and CDR2 from the germline V gene are LGHNA and YSLEER. V shed 0 bases and J shed 2 bases, with 11 bases lying between them. CDR3 sequence reads: CASSQDLSPAYNEQFF. The CDR3, as DNA: TGCGCCAGCAGCCAAGATCTCAGCCCCGCCTACAATGAGCAGTTCTTC.

The gene calls are TRBV28 and TRBJ2-7; D remains unclear. Germline V gene lookup returns CDR1 MDHEN and CDR2 SYDVKM. CDR3 length: 15 residues. V was pared by 6 bases and J by 0 bases, with 15 bases between. The CDR3 loop reads CASSLGDTVSYEQYF. The DNA of the CDR3 is TGTGCCAGCAGCCTTGGGGATACCGTCTCCTACGAGCAGTACTTC.

The CDR3 DNA reads as TGTGCCAGCAGGCCAGGGGGCCTCATGAACACTGAAGCTTTCTTT. It encodes CASRPGGLMNTEAFF. The chain joins TRBV27 to TRBJ1-1, with TRBD1 matching over 8 bases. Per germline, CDR1 MNHEY and CDR2 SMNVEV (reference sequence). V lost 6 bases to trimming and J lost 0 bases; unmatched junction nucleotides: 6. The CDR3 spans 15 residues.

The gene calls are TRBV7-9 and TRBJ2-7, with 12 positions matching TRBD2. With V trimmed by 5 bases and J by 1 base, 12 bases remained unmatched. Germline lookup yields CDR1 SEHNR and CDR2 FQNEAQ (reference sequence). The CDR3 totals 18 residues. The CDR3 DNA reads as TGTGCCAGCAGCCTTCGGACGACTAGCGGGAGTCGATCCTACGAGCAGTACTTC. Translating gives CASSLRTTSGSRSYEQYF.

V gene TRBV5-1 combines with J gene TRBJ1-3, with D possibly being TRBD1 (5 bases). CDR1 SGHRS and CDR2 YFSETQ come from the germline V gene. The V end was cut by 0 bases, the J end by 4 bases, with 11 bases between. The CDR3 contains 15 residues. DNA for the CDR3: TGCGCCAGCAGCTTGGCGGGCAGGGAAGGAAACACCATATATTTT. Its translation is CASSLAGREGNTIYF.

This chain connects TRBV4-3 to TRBJ2-7; D might be TRBD1 or TRBD2, each matching 5 bases. CDR1 LGHNA and CDR2 YSLEER come from the germline V gene. V lost 1 base and J 0 bases, leaving 10 bases between the germline ends. The CDR3 has 15 amino acids. The DNA of the CDR3 is TGCGCCAGCAGCCAAGCGGCAGGGAGCTCCTACGAGCAGTACTTC. Its protein is CASSQAAGSSYEQYF.

Details on this clone: This same CDR3 is encoded by further DNA sequences in the sample. In nucleotides, the CDR3 is TGTGCCAGCAGTTACTCGGGCAGGGGGGGGTACGAGCAGTACTTC. It yields the protein CASSYSGRGGYEQYF. The rearrangement joins TRBV6-5 to TRBJ2-7; D is perhaps TRBD1 or TRBD2 (7 bases each). V lost 0 bases to trimming and J lost 4 bases, with 13 bases between them. CDR3 length equals 15 residues. Germline CDR1 reads MNHEY; CDR2 reads SVGAGI.

This clone was seen once. This rearrangement joins TRBV10-1 to TRBJ2-3, with D uncertain. CDR1 and CDR2 from the germline V gene are WNHNN and SYGVQD (reference sequence). The germline V and J ends were trimmed by 6 bases and 5 bases, with 6 bases remaining between them. The CDR3 contains 11 residues. The CDR3 DNA reads TGCGCCAGCAGCCCAGGAGATACGCAGTATTTT. Translation: CASSPGDTQYF.

The rearrangement uses TRBV19 and TRBJ1-5; 10 bases line up with TRBD1. This CDR3 has 16 amino acids. V trimming: 6 bases; J trimming: 3 bases; junction bases outside the gene matches: 8. Germline V CDR1 and CDR2: LNHDA, SQIVND (reference sequence). The DNA for the CDR3 is TGTGCCAGTAGGGGCTTGGGACAGGGGAACAATCAGCCCCAGCATTTT. Translated, it gives CASRGLGQGNNQPQHF.

This chain's CDR3 is CASSSQEYTEAFF. For the CDR3, the DNA is TGTGCCAGCTCGTCACAAGAGTACACTGAAGCTTTCTTT. V usage is TRBV18 and J usage is TRBJ1-1; D gene unclear. V lost 6 bases to trimming and J lost 3 bases, with 11 bases between them. The germline gives CDR1 KGHSH, CDR2 LQKENI. The CDR3 runs 13 residues.

This chain joins TRBV18 and TRBJ2-6; 7 bases line up with TRBD1. Germline V gene lookup returns CDR1 KGHSH and CDR2 LQKENI. This CDR3 contains 16 residues. Unmatched junction bases numbered 7, after V lost 6 bases and J lost 2 bases. The CDR3 reads CASSPVGGAGANVLTF. CDR3 DNA: TGTGCCAGCTCCCCGGTAGGGGGCGCTGGGGCCAACGTCCTGACTTTC.

This sequence joins TRBV28 and TRBJ1-2; TRBD1 agrees at 9 bases. The CDR3 is 15 residues long. The germline V gene encodes CDR1 MDHEN and CDR2 SYDVKM. J gave up 4 bases and V 6 bases, and 9 bases lay outside the gene matches. This CDR3 is CASSFRDRVVYGYTF. The CDR3 DNA is TGTGCCAGCAGCTTCCGGGACAGGGTAGTCTATGGCTACACCTTC.

This clone appeared once. The V call is TRBV14, the J call TRBJ2-5, with D possibly matching TRBD1 (6 bases). V lost 4 bases and J lost 1, with 16 bases in between. This CDR3 is built from 16 residues. The germline gives CDR1 SGHDN, CDR2 FVKESK. The CDR3 spells CASSPPSGDLQETQYF. The CDR3 DNA reads TGTGCCAGCAGCCCCCCTTCAGGGGACCTCCAAGAGACCCAGTACTTC.

The chain couples TRBV6-5 to TRBJ1-3; D is ambiguous. CDR3 size: 15 residues. V was cut by 6 bases and J by 0 bases, with 12 bases left in between. The germline V gene encodes CDR1 MNHEY and CDR2 SVGAGI. The chain's CDR3 is CASRRTGFSGNTIYF. In nucleotides, the CDR3 is TGTGCCAGCAGGCGGACGGGTTTCTCTGGAAACACCATATATTTT.

This rearrangement joins TRBV10-1 to TRBJ2-5, with 10 bases aligning to TRBD2. V gave up 6 bases and J gave up 2 bases; unmatched junction bases: 3. CDR1 and CDR2 (germline): WNHNN, SYGVQD (reference sequence). This CDR3 spans 14 amino acids. Here the CDR3 DNA reads TGCGCCAGCAGCGGTAGCGGGGGGCAAGAGACCCAGTACTTC. Protein product: CASSGSGGQETQYF.

The rearrangement uses TRBV9 and TRBJ1-3; TRBD1 might be the D (5 bases). The CDR3 is 15 residues long. Germline-derived CDR1 and CDR2 are SGDLS and YYNGEE. Trimming cost V 2 bases and J 4 bases, with 13 bases left between them. The chain's CDR3 is CASSVAGNGGNTIYF. The CDR3 region has the DNA TGTGCCAGCAGCGTCGCAGGGAATGGAGGAAACACCATATATTTT.

The gene calls are TRBV18 and TRBJ2-2, with TRBD1 matching over 10 bases. The CDR3 sequence is 17 residues long. V dropped 0 bases and J dropped 4; count of bases not matched to a gene: 5. The germline gives CDR1 KGHSH, CDR2 LQKENI. Written as DNA, the CDR3 is TGTGCCAGCTCACCACCCTCGACAGGGGGCATCACCGGGGAGCTGTTTTTT. It encodes CASSPPSTGGITGELFF.

The CDR3 coding sequence is TGTGCCAGCTCACCAATGGGACAAGTACTCCAGGAGACCCAGTACTTC. Translating it yields CASSPMGQVLQETQYF. The chain joins TRBV18 to TRBJ2-5, with a weak D call TRBD1 (6 bases). This CDR3 region has 16 residues. Trimming cost V 2 bases and J 5 bases, with 18 bases left between them. CDR1 is KGHSH and CDR2 is LQKENI in the germline V gene.

This chain connects TRBV5-4 to TRBJ2-3, with 8 bases fitting TRBD2. With V trimmed by 0 bases and J by 1 base, 4 bases remained unmatched. The CDR3 runs 16 residues. Germline V gene sequence: CDR1 SGHNT, CDR2 YYREEE (reference sequence). The CDR3 sequence is CASSLGPGLGTDTQYF. The CDR3 nucleotides read TGTGCCAGCAGCTTGGGGCCGGGACTAGGCACAGATACGCAGTATTTT.

The chain is built from TRBV23-1 and TRBJ2-7; 7 bases align to TRBD1. TRBV23-1 is filed as an ORF, its function uncertain. The CDR3 loop spans 13 amino acids. J was trimmed by 5 bases and V by 2 bases; bases with no gene match: 3. The CDR3 nucleotides read TGCGCCAGCAGTCAACACAGGGGCCACGAGCAGTACTTC. Its translation: CASSQHRGHEQYF.

The chain has TRBV18 and TRBJ2-1; weak D call: TRBD2 (5 bases). Trimming took 2 bases from V and 0 from J, leaving 11 bases between them. Germline loops: CDR1 KGHSH, CDR2 LQKENI. This CDR3 is built from 16 residues. The CDR3 spells CASSPYLGDSYNEQFF. The CDR3 DNA sequence: TGTGCCAGCTCACCATATTTGGGAGACTCCTACAATGAGCAGTTCTTC.

This sequence joins TRBV10-3 and TRBJ2-7; 9 bases fit TRBD1. The V and J ends lost 3 bases and 2 bases, in that order; junction bases with no gene match: 8. Per the germline V gene, CDR1 is ENHRY and CDR2 is SYGVKD. The CDR3 is 16 residues long. CDR3 sequence (DNA): TGTGCCATCAGTGACAGTTTACAGGGGGCGCCCTACGAGCAGTACTTC. It specifies CAISDSLQGAPYEQYF.

The rearrangement joins TRBV5-4 to TRBJ2-3; TRBD2 aligns across 8 bases. This CDR3 is 16 amino acids long. Trimming at V came to 5 bases and at J to 2 bases, leaving 10 bases not matched to a gene. Germline V gives CDR1 SGHNT, CDR2 YYREEE (reference sequence). The CDR3 region has the DNA TGTGCCAGCAGTTCGATAGCGGGGCTCTCCACAGATACGCAGTATTTT. Its protein is CASSSIAGLSTDTQYF.

V is TRBV7-2 and J is TRBJ2-3; perhaps TRBD2 as D (6 bases). The CDR3 loop spans 15 amino acids. CDR1 SGHTA and CDR2 FQGNSA come from the germline V gene. V was shortened by 8 bases and J by 6 bases, with 21 bases between the two germline ends. CDR3 sequence: CASLQTGGRSDTQYF. The CDR3 nucleotides read TGTGCCAGCCTCCAAACAGGAGGGCGGTCGGATACGCAGTATTTT.

The CDR3 is CASSYVLINEQFF. The CDR3 DNA is TGTGCCAGCAGTTATGTATTAATCAATGAGCAGTTCTTC. J is TRBJ2-1 and V is TRBV6-6, with D hard to call. Trimming stripped 3 bases from V and 6 bases from J, with 9 bases between. Per germline, CDR1 MNHNY and CDR2 SVGAGI (reference sequence). This CDR3 comprises 13 residues.

This clone was counted once. This sequence joins TRBV5-1 and TRBJ1-1; D is undetermined. Germline loops: CDR1 SGHRS, CDR2 YFSETQ. Trimming removed 4 bases from V and 0 bases from J, with 16 bases in between. This CDR3 comprises 16 residues. This CDR3 is CASSPGVGGLNTEAFF. In DNA, the CDR3 is TGCGCCAGCAGCCCTGGGGTGGGTGGATTGAACACTGAAGCTTTCTTT.

The chain joins TRBV14 to TRBJ2-7, with D uncertain. There are 13 residues in the CDR3. V dropped 2 bases and J dropped 1 base, with 6 bases sitting between them. Germline V gene sequence: CDR1 SGHDN, CDR2 FVKESK. DNA for the CDR3: TGTGCCAGCAGCCAAATCAGTTCCTACGAGCAGTACTTC. Amino acids: CASSQISSYEQYF.

The chain is built from TRBV30 and TRBJ1-1; D unresolved. V was trimmed by 4 bases and J by 5 bases, leaving 8 bases between them. Germline assignment: CDR1 GTSNPN and CDR2 SVGIG (reference sequence). The length of the CDR3 is 11 residues. The CDR3: CAWTGITEAFF. Here the CDR3 DNA reads TGTGCCTGGACAGGAATTACTGAAGCTTTCTTT.